This is a list of T cell receptor beta chains from one sample in a study of blood T cell repertoires in COVID-19. Generated by immunoSEQ multiplex PCR, the TCRdb table keeps only in-frame clones and is missing some. The sample has tens of thousands of clones, roughly 85% seen once. Sequenced input: peripheral blood. The receptors stem from a man at least 80 years old with acute or convalescent COVID-19. The CDR3 runs from the conserved cysteine through the conserved F or W.

v_call: TRBV7-3; cdr3_aa: CASSLGGLGSPLHF
v_call: TRBV28; cdr3_aa: CASATTELAENTGELFF
v_call: TRBV5-5; cdr3_aa: CASSSAASGSQNQPQHF
v_call: TRBV7-3; cdr3_aa: CASSSIARSYNEQFF
v_call: TRBV6-5; cdr3_aa: CASTEGGYSNQPQHF
v_call: TRBV7-9; cdr3_aa: CASSLGGQGLENEQYF
v_call: TRBV5-1; cdr3_aa: CASSPSDTPYEQYF
v_call: TRBV24-1; cdr3_aa: CATSDGGRITNQPQHF
v_call: TRBV30; cdr3_aa: CAWSLGGANYGYTF
v_call: TRBV21-1; cdr3_aa: CASSKPLPRSPLHF